This T cell receptor (beta chain) emerged from a study of beta chain features in type 1 diabetes. Study-level results: Patients showed naive, central memory and Treg TCRB repertoires that appeared more similar than those of healthy donors. These data did not resolve whether HLA type affects TCRB rearrangement.

Sorting of CD4+ naive, central memory, regulatory and stem cell-like memory cells was performed via CD45RO/CCR7/CD25/CD127/CD95/CD27. Sorted populations all exceeded 98% purity. Trimming removed 4 bases at V and 1 base at J, with 15 bases between. From germline, CDR1 is MNHEY and CDR2 SVGAGI. The CDR3 is 16 residues long. This clone was observed a few times. Antigen specificity is unknown. Reverse transcription of all isolated RNA meant that expressed TCRB transcripts were sequenced. This table comes from immunoSEQ multiplex PCR, and its TCRdb copy is limited to in-frame clones, with some not included. Of under 300,000 clones listed, 8% were seen once; the top ten hold more than 0.9%.

This chain joins TRBV6-5 and TRBJ2-3; D call uncertain. The TCR comes from a woman between 18 and 29 years old in good health. The specimen sequenced was central memory CD4+ T cells from blood. CDR3 DNA: TGTGCCAGCAGTTGGCCCCTCTCGGACGGCACAGATACGCAGTATTTT. This encodes CASSWPLSDGTDTQYF.